A single T cell receptor beta chain is shown here with its context. Its cognate antigen is unknown. The sample comes from a study of T cell repertoires and HLA-DP antigens. In germline, CDR1 is LNHDA, CDR2 SQIVND (reference sequence). The junction had 0 bases not matched to a gene; V was cut back by 3 bases and J by 0 bases. The CDR3 extends over 15 amino acids. Pre-culture CD4+ samples were sequenced deeply, targeting more than 150,000 T cell genomes. Only in-frame clones appear in the TCRdb table, and some are missing; sequencing was by immunoSEQ multiplex PCR. Of about 73,000 clones in the sample, around three quarters were seen once. Study findings and constraints: Average cumulative frequency of previously undetected clones was under 40% against one allele and 45% to 65% against the other.

The material sequenced was CD4+ T cells from PBMCs. The gene calls are TRBV19 and TRBJ2-1; 9 positions agree with TRBD2. This TCR came from a man aged 60 to 75 in good health and CMV-seronegative. The DNA for the CDR3 is TGTGCCAGTAGTATTAGCGGGAGCTCCTACAATGAGCAGTTCTTC. Protein: CASSISGSSYNEQFF.